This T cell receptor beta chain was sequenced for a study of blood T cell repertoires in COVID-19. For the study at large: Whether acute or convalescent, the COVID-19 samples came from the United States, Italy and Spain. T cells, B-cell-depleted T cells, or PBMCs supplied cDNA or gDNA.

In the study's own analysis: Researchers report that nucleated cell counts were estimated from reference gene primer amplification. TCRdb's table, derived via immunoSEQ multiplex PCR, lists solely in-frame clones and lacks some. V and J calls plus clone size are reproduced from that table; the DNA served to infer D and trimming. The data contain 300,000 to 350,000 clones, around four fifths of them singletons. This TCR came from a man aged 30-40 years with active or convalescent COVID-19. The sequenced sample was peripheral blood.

CDR3 residues: CASSLAGRMNTEAFF. DNA for the CDR3: TGTGCCAGCAGCTTAGCGGGACGGATGAACACTGAAGCTTTCTTT. The genes are TRBV28 and TRBJ1-1, with D maybe TRBD1 (5 bases). Germline V gives CDR1 MDHEN, CDR2 SYDVKM. Trimming pared 6 bases from V and 0 bases from J, leaving 14 bases between. This CDR3 region has 15 residues.